Listed here is a single T cell receptor (beta chain). Its antigen is as yet unknown. These data come from a study of T cell responses to AZD1222 COVID-19 vaccine. Whole-study findings and limits: Repertoires were obtained only post-peak T cell response.

Sequenced by immunoSEQ multiplex PCR; TCRdb stores in-frame clones only, minus some. The sample consists of 150,000 to 200,000 clones, approximately 90% of them appearing once. The clonotype was recovered from an adult who received the MenACWY meningococcal vaccine as a control. Source: peripheral blood, taken 28 days after the second dose of the MenACWY control vaccine.

The CDR3 DNA reads TGTGCCAGCAGCGTAGCCCTCCCCGGGACTAGCAGGTACAATGAGCAGTTCTTC. It specifies CASSVALPGTSRYNEQFF. V usage is TRBV9 and J usage is TRBJ2-1; 9 positions agree with TRBD2. Germline-derived CDR1 and CDR2 are SGDLS and YYNGEE. CDR3 size: 18 residues. V lost 0 bases and J lost 4; bases outside the gene matches: 11.